This TCR beta chain was obtained from a study of T cell responses to AZD1222 COVID-19 vaccine. Germline V gene lookup returns CDR1 KGHDR and CDR2 SFDVKD. The CDR3 sequence is 15 residues long. J lost 4 bases, V lost 0 bases, and 2 bases had no gene match. Details on this clone: Its target is unknown.

Study-level findings and limits: White British people made up most donors, females outnumbered males, and clonal diversity was possibly underestimated. At baseline, just 5 or 6 AZD1222 recipients tested seropositive.

Repertoires were generated with immunoSEQ multiplex PCR, while TCRdb's copy carries only in-frame clones and drops some. The sample records approximately 50,000 clones, approximately 88% being singletons. The material was peripheral blood, obtained on day 0 of AZD1222 vaccination. The chain links TRBV24-1 to TRBJ2-3, with TRBD1 identical over 8 bases. The receptor's source is an adult in good health. CDR3 loop: CATSDLLQGADTQYF. The CDR3 DNA follows: TGTGCCACCAGTGATTTGCTACAGGGGGCAGATACGCAGTATTTT.